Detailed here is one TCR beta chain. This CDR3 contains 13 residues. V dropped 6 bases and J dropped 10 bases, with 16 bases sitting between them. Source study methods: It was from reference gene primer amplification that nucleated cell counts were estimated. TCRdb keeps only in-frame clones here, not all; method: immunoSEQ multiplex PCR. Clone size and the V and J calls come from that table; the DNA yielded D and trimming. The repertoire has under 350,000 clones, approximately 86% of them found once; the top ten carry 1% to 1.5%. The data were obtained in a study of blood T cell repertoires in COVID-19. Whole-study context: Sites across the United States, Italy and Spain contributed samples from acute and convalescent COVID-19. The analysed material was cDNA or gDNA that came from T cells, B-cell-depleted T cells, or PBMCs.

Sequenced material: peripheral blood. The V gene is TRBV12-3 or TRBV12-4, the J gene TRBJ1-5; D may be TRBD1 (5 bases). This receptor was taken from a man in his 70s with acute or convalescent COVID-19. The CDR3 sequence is CASSPAARGPQHF. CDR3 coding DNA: TGTGCCAGCAGCCCTGCGGCTAGGGGCCCCCAGCATTTT.